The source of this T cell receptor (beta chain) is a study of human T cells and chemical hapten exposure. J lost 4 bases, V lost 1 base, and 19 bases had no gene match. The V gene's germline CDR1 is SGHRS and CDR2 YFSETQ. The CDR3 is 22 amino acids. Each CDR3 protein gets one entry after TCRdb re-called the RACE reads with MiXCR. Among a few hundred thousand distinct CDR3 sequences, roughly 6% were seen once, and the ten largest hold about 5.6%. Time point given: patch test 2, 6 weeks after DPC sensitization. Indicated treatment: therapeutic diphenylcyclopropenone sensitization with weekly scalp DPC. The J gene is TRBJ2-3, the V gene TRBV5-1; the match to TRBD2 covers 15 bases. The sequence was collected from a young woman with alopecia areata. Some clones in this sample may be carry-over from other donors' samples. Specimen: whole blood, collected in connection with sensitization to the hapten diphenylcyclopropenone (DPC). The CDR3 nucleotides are TGCGCCAGCAGCTTGCTTCCCACTTGGAGCGGGACTAGCGGGGGGAGAGCAGATACGCAGTATTTT. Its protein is CASSLLPTWSGTSGGRADTQYF.